Listed here is a single T cell receptor (beta chain). TCRdb keeps only in-frame clones here, not all; method: immunoSEQ multiplex PCR. In the table there are 250,000 or so clones, around 82% of which are singletons. These data come from a study of blood T cell repertoires in COVID-19. The V and J ends lost 4 bases and 5 bases, in that order; junction bases with no gene match: 2. CDR1 and CDR2 from the germline V gene are SGHTA and FQGTGA. This CDR3 has 14 amino acids. The chain links TRBV7-3 to TRBJ2-2, with 9 bases lining up with TRBD2. This TCR derives from a man aged 50 or older who had recovered from COVID-19. Sequencing used PBMCs or T cells enriched from blood (not recorded which). This CDR3 reads CASSSLAGTGELFF. The CDR3 DNA is TGTGCCAGCAGCTCCCTAGCGGGAACCGGGGAGCTGTTTTTT.